This TCR beta chain was captured in a study of CD8 T cells in Susac syndrome. After extraction with the RNeasy kit, 0.5 to 1 ug of the RNA was reverse transcribed using random hexamers. Each CDR3 protein gets one entry after TCRdb re-called the immunoSEQ multiplex PCR reads with MiXCR. The table includes about 150,000 distinct CDR3 sequences, around 95% detected once. CDR1 is SGHRS, CDR2 YFSETQ, per germline. After removal of 3 bases from V and 10 bases from J, the junction contained 11 bases not matched to a gene. The CDR3 length is 15 residues. This TCR was sampled from a human donor with multiple sclerosis. J is TRBJ2-1 and V is TRBV5-1; 9 bases align to TRBD1. The specimen sequenced was CD8+ T cells from PBMCs. CDR3 nucleotides: TGCGCCAGCAGCTCCCGGGACAGGGAAGGTACGGAGCAGTTCTTC. This translates into CASSSRDREGTEQFF.